This entry concerns a single T cell receptor (beta chain). Its target is unknown. TCRdb's copy holds only in-frame clones and misses some; the assay was immunoSEQ multiplex PCR. Of some 240,000 clones listed, 75% to 90% are singletons. V was clipped by 6 bases and J by 3 bases; unmatched bases: 8. CDR1 is MNHEY, CDR2 SMNVEV, per germline (reference sequence). This CDR3 region has 15 residues. This sample is drawn from a study of cytomegalovirus exposure and HLA in healthy donors. Study-wide results and caveats: Three chains linked to CMV were shown in vitro to be specific for CMV antigens. The listing of 150 to 200 TCR beta chains classed them as cytomegalovirus-associated. The study found most TCR sequences rare, yet found some public TCRs in many donors.

The study drew the donors from its approximately 120-subject validation cohort, separate from the roughly 700-subject first cohort. The gene calls are TRBV27 and TRBJ1-3; 7 bases fit TRBD1. The source material was PBMCs. The receptor was derived from a young woman in good health and CMV-seronegative. The CDR3: CASSNTGASGNTIYF. CDR3 DNA: TGTGCCAGCAGCAATACAGGGGCGAGTGGAAACACCATATATTTT.